Listed here are 25 T cell receptor beta chains from one sample, sequenced in a study of T cell changes during pregnancy in multiple sclerosis. Using immunoSEQ multiplex PCR, the repertoire was profiled, and TCRdb retains in-frame clones only, with some absent. The sample lists nearly 40,000 clones; just over 90% were seen once. Sequenced here: CD4+ T cells from peripheral blood mononuclear cells, sampled in the third trimester of pregnancy. The receptors stem from a female donor with multiple sclerosis, enrolled in a pregnancy study.

The chain employs TRBV7-6 and TRBJ2-1, with D possibly matching TRBD2 (5 bases). Germline CDR1 reads SGHVS; CDR2 reads FNYEAQ. With 5 bases removed from V and 7 bases from J, the gap between germline ends came to 15 bases. The CDR3 consists of 14 residues. The CDR3 DNA reads TGTGCCAGCAGCCACCCTAGCCGGCGGAATGAGCAGTTCTTC. This encodes CASSHPSRRNEQFF.

J is TRBJ1-2 and V is TRBV5-1, with 8 bases lining up with TRBD1. Germline lookup yields CDR1 SGHRS and CDR2 YFSETQ. The CDR3 has 14 amino acids. The V and J ends lost 4 bases and 4 bases, in that order; junction bases with no gene match: 6. The CDR3 coding sequence is TGCGCCAGCAGCCCCGGACAGGGACCCTATGGCTACACCTTC. Amino acid sequence: CASSPGQGPYGYTF.

The chain couples TRBV19 to TRBJ1-4, with 9 bases fitting TRBD1. Germline V gene sequence: CDR1 LNHDA, CDR2 SQIVND (reference sequence). Unmatched junction bases numbered 2, after V lost 4 bases and J lost 11 bases. This CDR3 is 12 amino acids long. The CDR3 here is CASSTQGAKLFF. CDR3 DNA: TGTGCCAGTAGTACACAGGGGGCCAAACTGTTTTTT.

The chain couples TRBV10-3 to TRBJ2-7; 7 nucleotides line up with TRBD1. Germline V CDR1 and CDR2: ENHRY, SYGVKD. With V trimmed by 6 bases and J by 4 bases, 9 bases remained unmatched. This CDR3 is 14 amino acids long. CDR3 sequence: CAISQGRGRYEQYF. Written as DNA, the CDR3 is TGTGCCATCAGCCAAGGTAGGGGGCGGTACGAGCAGTACTTC.

This chain joins TRBV7-9 and TRBJ2-5; 7 bases map to TRBD2. Germline lookup yields CDR1 SEHNR and CDR2 FQNEAQ (reference sequence). J lost 5 bases, V lost 4 bases, and 10 bases had no gene match. This CDR3 is 15 amino acids long. CDR3 sequence (DNA): TGTGCCAGCAGCTACGAGTTGGGGCGGGGGGAGACCCAGTACTTC. Translated: CASSYELGRGETQYF.

V usage is TRBV27 and J usage is TRBJ1-4; the match to TRBD1 covers 7 bases. V shed 8 bases and J 11 bases; nucleotides not matched to a gene: 11. Germline V CDR1 and CDR2: MNHEY, SMNVEV (reference sequence). CDR3 length: 13 residues. The CDR3 loop is CASHGTAGGKLFF. Here the CDR3 DNA reads TGTGCCAGCCATGGGACCGCAGGGGGGAAACTGTTTTTT.

This chain links TRBV10-3 with TRBJ1-2, with D possibly being TRBD1 (5 bases). The CDR3 consists of 15 residues. Germline V CDR1 and CDR2: ENHRY, SYGVKD. V shed 0 bases and J shed 6 bases, with 14 bases lying between them. CDR3 DNA: TGTGCCATCAGTGAGTCGATGGGGCCCTACGATGGCTACACCTTC. Protein: CAISESMGPYDGYTF.

The chain recombines TRBV11-2 with TRBJ2-1; TRBD2 is a possible D gene (7 bases). The V and J ends lost 6 bases and 6 bases respectively, with 15 bases between them. CDR3 length: 14 residues. Germline loops: CDR1 SGHAT, CDR2 FQNNGV. Here the CDR3 DNA reads TGTGCCAGCAGGGGGGGCGGGGGCATCAATGAGCAGTTCTTC. Protein sequence: CASRGGGGINEQFF. The variable domain in full, completed from reference TRBV11-2 and TRBJ2-1, reads EAGVAQSPRYKIIEKRQSVAFWCNPISGHATLYWYQQILGQGPKLLIQFQNNGVVDDSQLPKDRFSAERLKGVDSTLKIQPAKLEDSAVYLCASRGGGGINEQFFGPGTRLTVL.

This rearrangement joins TRBV19 to TRBJ2-3, with 9 bases lining up with TRBD1. The CDR3 spans 15 residues. Germline V gives CDR1 LNHDA, CDR2 SQIVND (reference sequence). Trimming at V came to 3 bases and at J to 4 bases, leaving 5 bases not matched to a gene. CDR3 nucleotide sequence: TGTGCCAGTAGTATGAGGGGACAGGGCTCAGATACGCAGTATTTT. Translated, it gives CASSMRGQGSDTQYF.

The gene calls are TRBV6-5 and TRBJ2-3; a weak D match, TRBD2 (5 bases). This CDR3 region has 14 residues. The germline V gene has CDR1 MNHEY and CDR2 SVGAGI. V lost 5 bases and J lost 0, with 9 bases in between. The CDR3 loop reads CASSEDFSTDTQYF. The CDR3 region has the DNA TGTGCCAGCAGTGAGGACTTTAGCACAGATACGCAGTATTTT.

The chain has TRBV4-3 and TRBJ1-4; D is possibly TRBD1 (5 bases). In germline, CDR1 is LGHNA, CDR2 YSLEER. V was trimmed by 4 bases and J by 0 bases, leaving 15 bases between them. The CDR3 totals 17 residues. Written as DNA, the CDR3 is TGCGCCAGCAGCCGCGATCCGGGGGGGGCAACTAATGAAAAACTGTTTTTT. Encoded protein: CASSRDPGGATNEKLFF.

J is TRBJ1-2 and V is TRBV23-1; weak D call: TRBD1 (6 bases). TRBV23-1 is recorded as an ORF, its role being uncertain. V lost 2 bases and J 5 bases, leaving 18 bases between the germline ends. This CDR3 is built from 16 residues. CDR3 nucleotides: TGCGCCAGCAGTCAACCCCACAGGGAAAAGGGTTATGGCTACACCTTC. Translating it yields CASSQPHREKGYGYTF.

The V call is TRBV5-4, the J call TRBJ1-1, with D unclear. Germline V gene lookup returns CDR1 SGHNT and CDR2 YYREEE (reference sequence). The V and J ends lost 4 bases and 3 bases respectively, with 7 bases between them. The CDR3 is 12 amino acids. Here the CDR3 DNA reads TGTGCCAGCAGCGCCACTGACACTGAAGCTTTCTTT. Translating gives CASSATDTEAFF.

The rearrangement joins TRBV21-1 to TRBJ2-1; the D call TRBD1 from the table was never checked on the DNA. TRBV21-1 is a recognized pseudogene. This CDR3 region has 17 residues. This CDR3 reads CASSSLDRQQDGDEQFF. The CDR3 region has the DNA TGTGCCAGCAGCTCCCTAGATCGACAACAGGACGGCGATGAGCAGTTCTTC.

The J gene is TRBJ2-7, the V gene TRBV5-1; 7 bases map to TRBD1. With V trimmed by 0 bases and J by 2 bases, 5 bases remained unmatched. The CDR3 has 15 residues. The germline V gene encodes CDR1 SGHRS and CDR2 YFSETQ. CDR3 DNA sequence: TGCGCCAGCAGCTTGGGACAGGGCTCTCCCTACGAGCAGTACTTC. Translated: CASSLGQGSPYEQYF.

The sample holds one count of this clone. The gene calls are TRBV5-4 and TRBJ1-1; 9 nucleotides line up with TRBD1. Germline CDR1 reads SGHNT; CDR2 reads YYREEE (reference sequence). V trimming: 3 bases; J trimming: 5 bases; junction bases outside the gene matches: 5. This CDR3 is 14 amino acids long. The chain's CDR3 is CASSWGTGKTEAFF. The CDR3 coding sequence is TGTGCCAGCAGCTGGGGGACAGGGAAAACTGAAGCTTTCTTT.

This clone was seen a single time. The CDR3 region has the DNA TGCGCCAGCAGTGAGTCGCTGAGGGGGACGCAGTATTTT. Translated, it gives CASSESLRGTQYF. The V and J genes are TRBV10-1 and TRBJ2-3; D is possibly TRBD1 (6 bases). Deletions cut 0 bases from V and 9 bases from J, with 10 bases between. The germline gives CDR1 WNHNN, CDR2 SYGVQD (reference sequence). The CDR3 sequence is 13 residues long.

This chain connects TRBV5-6 to TRBJ2-1; a possible D gene is TRBD2 (6 bases). V lost 3 bases to trimming and J lost 3 bases, with 13 bases between them. The CDR3 is 15 residues long. Germline loops: CDR1 SGHDT, CDR2 YYEEEE. In DNA, the CDR3 is TGTGCCAGCAGCTCGGGGGATGGGGGCTACAATGAGCAGTTCTTC. Translating gives CASSSGDGGYNEQFF.

CDR3: CASSAELLTGGPNEQFF. CDR3 nucleotides: TGTGCCAGCAGTGCGGAATTATTGACAGGGGGCCCGAATGAGCAGTTCTTC. V usage is TRBV2 and J usage is TRBJ2-1; the match to TRBD1 covers 10 bases. Germline lookup yields CDR1 SNHLY and CDR2 FYNNEI. This CDR3 region has 17 residues. V was pared by 4 bases and J by 7 bases, with 13 bases of the junction left unmatched.

The chain carries TRBV30 and TRBJ1-1, with unresolved D. The V and J ends lost 3 bases and 6 bases respectively, with 8 bases between them. The CDR3 runs to 11 residues. CDR1 and CDR2 (germline): GTSNPN, SVGIG (reference sequence). CDR3 in DNA: TGTGCCTGGAGATCCTCGGCTGAAGCTTTCTTT. As protein: CAWRSSAEAFF.

The chain links TRBV7-2 to TRBJ1-3; TRBD1 agrees at 10 bases. V lost 5 bases and J lost 2; bases outside the gene matches: 9. The CDR3 runs to 17 residues. CDR1 is SGHTA, CDR2 FQGNSA, per germline. CDR3 in DNA: TGTGCCAGCAGCGAAGGGGGACAGGGGAGGGCTGGAAACACCATATATTTT. Protein sequence: CASSEGGQGRAGNTIYF. The full variable domain, rest sourced from reference TRBV7-2 and TRBJ1-3, is GAGVSQSPSNKVTEKGKDVELRCDPISGHTALYWYRQSLGQGLEFLIYFQGNSAPDKSGLPSDRFSAERTGGSVSTLTIQRTQQEDSAVYLCASSEGGQGRAGNTIYFGEGSWLTVV.

The DNA of the CDR3 is TGCGCCAGCAGCTTGGACGGTAGCGGGAGGGCCGCTGAGCAGTTCTTC. As protein: CASSLDGSGRAAEQFF. This rearrangement joins TRBV5-1 to TRBJ2-1; 11 nucleotides match TRBD2. The germline CDR1 and CDR2 sequences are SGHRS and YFSETQ. There are 16 residues in the CDR3. Unmatched junction bases numbered 8, after V lost 0 bases and J lost 9 bases.

The rearrangement links TRBV7-2 to TRBJ2-7; a weak D match, TRBD1 (5 bases). This CDR3 is built from 13 residues. The germline CDR1 and CDR2 sequences are SGHTA and FQGNSA. The V end was cut by 1 base, the J end by 2 bases, with 6 bases between. This CDR3 is CASSLGTTYEQYF. DNA for the CDR3: TGTGCCAGCAGCTTAGGGACAACCTACGAGCAGTACTTC.

The chain combines TRBV28 with TRBJ2-2, with TRBD2 identical over 8 bases. Germline V CDR1 and CDR2: MDHEN, SYDVKM. CDR3 size: 16 residues. V was clipped by 2 bases and J by 5 bases; unmatched bases: 7. CDR3 nucleotide sequence: TGTGCCAGCAGTTTAGCGACTAGCGTGGGAACCGGGGAGCTGTTTTTT. Translation gives CASSLATSVGTGELFF.

DNA of the CDR3: TGTGCCAGCAGCGCCGGGACTAGCGGGAGTTTGATGGAGACCCAGTACTTC. Translating gives CASSAGTSGSLMETQYF. V gene TRBV9 combines with J gene TRBJ2-5, with 14 bases aligning to TRBD2. Per germline, CDR1 SGDLS and CDR2 YYNGEE. The CDR3 loop spans 17 amino acids. Unmatched junction bases numbered 9, after V lost 3 bases and J lost 5 bases.